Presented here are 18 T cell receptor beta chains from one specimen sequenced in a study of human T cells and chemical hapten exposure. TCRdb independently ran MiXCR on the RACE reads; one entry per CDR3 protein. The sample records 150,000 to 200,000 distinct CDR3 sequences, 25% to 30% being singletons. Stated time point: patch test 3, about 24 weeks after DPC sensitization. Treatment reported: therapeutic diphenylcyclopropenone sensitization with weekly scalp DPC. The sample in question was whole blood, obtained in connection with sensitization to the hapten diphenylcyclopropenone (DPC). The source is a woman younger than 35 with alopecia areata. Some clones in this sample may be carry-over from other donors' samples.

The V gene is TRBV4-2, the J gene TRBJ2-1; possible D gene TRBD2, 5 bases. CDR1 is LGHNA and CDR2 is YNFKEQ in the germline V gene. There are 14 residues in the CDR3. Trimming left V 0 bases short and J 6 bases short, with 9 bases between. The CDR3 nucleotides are TGTGCCAGCAGCCAAGATGGGAGCCGCAATGAGCAGTTCTTC. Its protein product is CASSQDGSRNEQFF.

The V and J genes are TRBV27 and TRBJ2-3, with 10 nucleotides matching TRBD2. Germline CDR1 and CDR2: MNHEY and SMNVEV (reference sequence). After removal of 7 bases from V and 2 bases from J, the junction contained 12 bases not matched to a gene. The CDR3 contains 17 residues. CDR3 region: CASIGLAGEEDTDTQYF. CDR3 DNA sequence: TGTGCCAGCATAGGTCTAGCGGGAGAGGAGGACACAGATACGCAGTATTTT.

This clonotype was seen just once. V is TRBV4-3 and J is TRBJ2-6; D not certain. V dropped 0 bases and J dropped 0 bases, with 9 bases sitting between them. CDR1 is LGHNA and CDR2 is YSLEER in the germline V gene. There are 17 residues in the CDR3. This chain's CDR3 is CASSQDHISSGANVLTF. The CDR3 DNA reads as TGCGCCAGCAGCCAAGATCACATCAGCTCTGGGGCCAACGTCCTGACTTTC.

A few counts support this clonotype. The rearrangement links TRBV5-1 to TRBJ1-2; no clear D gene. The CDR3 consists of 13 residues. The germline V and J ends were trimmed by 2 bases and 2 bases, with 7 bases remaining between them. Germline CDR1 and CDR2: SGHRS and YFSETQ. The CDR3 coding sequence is TGCGCCAGCAGCTTAACCGAGAACTATGGCTACACCTTC. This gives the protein CASSLTENYGYTF.

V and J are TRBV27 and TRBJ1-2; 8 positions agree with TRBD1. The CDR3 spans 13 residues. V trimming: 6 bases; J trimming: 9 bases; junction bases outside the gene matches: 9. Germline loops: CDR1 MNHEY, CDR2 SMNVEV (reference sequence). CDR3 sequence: CASRGQGAPSYTF. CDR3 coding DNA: TGTGCCAGCAGAGGCCAGGGGGCCCCTAGCTACACCTTC.

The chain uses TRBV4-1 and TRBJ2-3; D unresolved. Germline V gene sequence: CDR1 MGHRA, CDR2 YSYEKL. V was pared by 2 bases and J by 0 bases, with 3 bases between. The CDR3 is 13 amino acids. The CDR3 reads CASSQYSTDTQYF. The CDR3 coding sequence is TGCGCCAGCAGCCAATATAGCACAGATACGCAGTATTTT.

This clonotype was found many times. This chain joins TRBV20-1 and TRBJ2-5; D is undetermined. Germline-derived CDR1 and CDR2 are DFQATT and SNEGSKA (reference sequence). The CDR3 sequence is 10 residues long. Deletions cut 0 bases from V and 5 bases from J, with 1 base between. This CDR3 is CSAREETQYF. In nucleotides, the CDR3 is TGCAGTGCTAGAGAGGAGACCCAGTACTTC.

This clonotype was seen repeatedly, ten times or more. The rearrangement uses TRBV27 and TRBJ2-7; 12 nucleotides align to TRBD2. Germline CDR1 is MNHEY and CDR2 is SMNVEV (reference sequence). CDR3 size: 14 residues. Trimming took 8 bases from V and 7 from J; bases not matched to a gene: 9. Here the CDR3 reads CASGLAGMSLEQYF. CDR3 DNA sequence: TGTGCCAGCGGACTAGCGGGAATGTCATTGGAGCAGTACTTC.

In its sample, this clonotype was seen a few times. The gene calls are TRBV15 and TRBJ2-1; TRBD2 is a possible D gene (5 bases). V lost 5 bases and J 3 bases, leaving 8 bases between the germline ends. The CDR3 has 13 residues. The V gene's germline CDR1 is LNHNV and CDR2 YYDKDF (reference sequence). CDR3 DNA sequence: TGTGCCACCAGCGGCCGGGACTACAATGAGCAGTTCTTC. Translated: CATSGRDYNEQFF.

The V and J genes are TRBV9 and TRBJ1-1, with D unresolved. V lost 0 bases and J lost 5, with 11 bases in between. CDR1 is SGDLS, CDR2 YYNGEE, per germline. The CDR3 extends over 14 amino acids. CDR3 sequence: CASSVEVGSTEAFF. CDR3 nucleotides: TGTGCCAGCAGCGTAGAAGTGGGGTCAACTGAAGCTTTCTTT.

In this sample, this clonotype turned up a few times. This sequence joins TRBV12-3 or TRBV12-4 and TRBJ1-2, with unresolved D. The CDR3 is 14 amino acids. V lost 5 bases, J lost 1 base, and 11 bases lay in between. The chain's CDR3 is CASSLTAVNYGYTF. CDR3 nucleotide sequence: TGTGCCAGCAGTCTAACTGCGGTTAACTATGGCTACACCTTC.

The CDR3 DNA sequence: TGCGCCAGCAGCCCCGGCGGGATTCAAGACACCATATATTTT. Protein product: CASSPGGIQDTIYF. The chain is built from TRBV5-1 and TRBJ1-3; D is ambiguous. V lost 4 bases, J lost 8 bases, and 16 bases lay in between. CDR1 and CDR2 from the germline V gene are SGHRS and YFSETQ. The CDR3 is 14 residues long.

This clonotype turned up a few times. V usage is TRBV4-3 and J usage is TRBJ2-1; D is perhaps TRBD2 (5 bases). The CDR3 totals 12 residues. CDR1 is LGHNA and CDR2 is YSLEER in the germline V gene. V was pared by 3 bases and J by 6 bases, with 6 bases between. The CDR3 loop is CASSHGGNEQFF. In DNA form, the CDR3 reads TGCGCCAGCAGCCATGGAGGCAATGAGCAGTTCTTC.

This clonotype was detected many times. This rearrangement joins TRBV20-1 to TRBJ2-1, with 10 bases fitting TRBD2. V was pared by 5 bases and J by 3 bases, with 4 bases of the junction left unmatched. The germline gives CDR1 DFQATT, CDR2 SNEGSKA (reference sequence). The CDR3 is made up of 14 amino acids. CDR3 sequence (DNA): TGCAGTGCTCCCCTAGCGGGGGACTACAATGAGCAGTTCTTC. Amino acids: CSAPLAGDYNEQFF.

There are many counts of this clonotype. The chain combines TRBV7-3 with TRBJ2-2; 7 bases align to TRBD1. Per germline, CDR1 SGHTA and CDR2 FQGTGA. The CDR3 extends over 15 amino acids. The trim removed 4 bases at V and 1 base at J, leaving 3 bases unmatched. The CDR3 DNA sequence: TGTGCCAGCAGCTCGACAGGGTGGAACACCGGGGAGCTGTTTTTT. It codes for CASSSTGWNTGELFF.

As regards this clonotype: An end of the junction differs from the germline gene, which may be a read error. The CDR3 here is CASSYGGMGTEQDF. DNA for the CDR3: TGTGCCAGCAGTTACGGAGGTATGGGGACCGAGCAGGACTTC. The chain employs TRBV6-5 and TRBJ2-7; D is perhaps TRBD1 or TRBD2 (5 bases each). This CDR3 contains 14 residues. CDR1 and CDR2 from the germline V gene are MNHEY and SVGAGI.

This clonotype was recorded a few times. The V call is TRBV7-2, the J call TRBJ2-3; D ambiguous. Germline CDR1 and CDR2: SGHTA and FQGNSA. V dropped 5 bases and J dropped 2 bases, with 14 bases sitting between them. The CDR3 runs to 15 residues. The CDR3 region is CASSRIGANTDTQYF. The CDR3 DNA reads TGTGCCAGCAGCCGCATCGGCGCAAACACAGATACGCAGTATTTT.

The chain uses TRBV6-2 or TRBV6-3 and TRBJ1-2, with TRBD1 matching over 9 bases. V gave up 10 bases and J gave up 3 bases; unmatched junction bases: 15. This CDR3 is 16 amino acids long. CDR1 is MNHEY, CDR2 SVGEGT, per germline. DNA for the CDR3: TGTGCCACCTGTCCCCGGGACAGGGTTTTTCACTATGGCTACACCTTC. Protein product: CATCPRDRVFHYGYTF.